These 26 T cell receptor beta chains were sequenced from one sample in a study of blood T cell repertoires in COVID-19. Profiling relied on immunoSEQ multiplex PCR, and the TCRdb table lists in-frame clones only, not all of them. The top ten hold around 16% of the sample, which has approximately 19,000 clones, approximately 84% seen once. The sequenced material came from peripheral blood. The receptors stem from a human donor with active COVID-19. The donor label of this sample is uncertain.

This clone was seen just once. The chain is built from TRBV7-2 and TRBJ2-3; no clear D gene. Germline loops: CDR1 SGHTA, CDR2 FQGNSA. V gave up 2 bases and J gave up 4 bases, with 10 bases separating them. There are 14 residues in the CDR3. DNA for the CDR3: TGTGCCAGCAGCTTAAGGCAGGCTTCAGATACGCAGTATTTT. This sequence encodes CASSLRQASDTQYF.

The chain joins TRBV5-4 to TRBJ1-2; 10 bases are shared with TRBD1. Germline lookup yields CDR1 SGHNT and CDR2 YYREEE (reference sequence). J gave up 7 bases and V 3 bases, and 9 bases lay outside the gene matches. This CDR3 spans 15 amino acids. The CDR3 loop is CASSYPGQGNSGYTF. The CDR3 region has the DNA TGTGCCAGCAGCTATCCGGGACAGGGGAACAGTGGCTACACCTTC.

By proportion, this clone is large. CDR3 residues: CASSQDPTGAGELFF. The DNA for the CDR3 is TGCGCCAGCAGCCAAGATCCGACAGGGGCCGGGGAGCTGTTTTTT. The chain carries TRBV4-3 and TRBJ2-2, with 8 bases matching TRBD1. Germline V gene sequence: CDR1 LGHNA, CDR2 YSLEER. V was clipped by 0 bases and J by 6 bases; unmatched bases: 3. The CDR3 extends over 15 amino acids.

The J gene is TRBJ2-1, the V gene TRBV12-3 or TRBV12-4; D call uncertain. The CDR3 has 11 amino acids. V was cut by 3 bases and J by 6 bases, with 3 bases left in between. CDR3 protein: CASSFSNEQFF. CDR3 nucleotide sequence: TGTGCCAGCAGTTTTAGCAATGAGCAGTTCTTC.

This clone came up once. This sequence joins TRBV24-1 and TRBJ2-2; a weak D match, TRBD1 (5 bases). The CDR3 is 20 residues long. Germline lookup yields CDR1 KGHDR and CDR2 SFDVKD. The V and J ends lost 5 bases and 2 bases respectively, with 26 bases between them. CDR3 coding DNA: TGTGCCACCAGTGGCCCCAGGCCAGGGAAGAGCGCCAGCAACACCGGGGAGCTGTTTTTT. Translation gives CATSGPRPGKSASNTGELFF.

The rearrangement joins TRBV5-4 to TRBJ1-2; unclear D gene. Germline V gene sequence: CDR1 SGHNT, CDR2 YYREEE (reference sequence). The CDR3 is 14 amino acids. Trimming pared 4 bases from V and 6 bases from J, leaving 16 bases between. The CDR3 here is CASSQDSGWHGYTF. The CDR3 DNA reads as TGTGCCAGCAGCCAAGACTCCGGGTGGCATGGCTACACCTTC.

The CDR3 coding sequence is TGCGCCAGCAGTTCTAACGGGGGGGCCGGTCAGCCCCAGCATTTT. It codes for CASSSNGGAGQPQHF. The chain links TRBV10-2 to TRBJ1-5; a weak D match, TRBD1 (6 bases). CDR1 is WSHSY, CDR2 SAAADI, per germline. The CDR3 has 15 residues. V was clipped by 5 bases and J by 6 bases, with 17 bases between them.

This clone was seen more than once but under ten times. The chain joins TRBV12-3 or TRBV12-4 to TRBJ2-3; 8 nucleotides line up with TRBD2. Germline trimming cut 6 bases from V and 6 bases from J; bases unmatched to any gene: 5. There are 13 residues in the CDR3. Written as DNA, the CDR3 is TGTGCCAGCAGGGGGACTAGTTTCGATACGCAGTATTTT. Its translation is CASRGTSFDTQYF.

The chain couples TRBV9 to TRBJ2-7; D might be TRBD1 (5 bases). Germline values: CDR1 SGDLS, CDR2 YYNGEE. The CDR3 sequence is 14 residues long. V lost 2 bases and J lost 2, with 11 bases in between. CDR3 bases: TGTGCCAGCAGCGTCGACAGTCTTACCTACGAGCAGTACTTC. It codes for CASSVDSLTYEQYF.

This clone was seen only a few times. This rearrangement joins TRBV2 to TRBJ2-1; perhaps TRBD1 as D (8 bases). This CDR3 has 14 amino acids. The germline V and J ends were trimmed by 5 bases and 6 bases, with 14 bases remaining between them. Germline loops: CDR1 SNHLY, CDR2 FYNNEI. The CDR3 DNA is TGTGCCAGCAGTCAATACAGGGGGGGCAATGAGCAGTTCTTC. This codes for CASSQYRGGNEQFF.

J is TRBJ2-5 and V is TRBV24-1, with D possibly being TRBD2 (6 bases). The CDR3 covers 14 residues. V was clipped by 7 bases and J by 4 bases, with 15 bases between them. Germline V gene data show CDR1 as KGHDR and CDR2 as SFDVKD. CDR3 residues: CATSSMGLGETQYF. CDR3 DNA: TGTGCCACCAGCAGCATGGGACTTGGAGAGACCCAGTACTTC.

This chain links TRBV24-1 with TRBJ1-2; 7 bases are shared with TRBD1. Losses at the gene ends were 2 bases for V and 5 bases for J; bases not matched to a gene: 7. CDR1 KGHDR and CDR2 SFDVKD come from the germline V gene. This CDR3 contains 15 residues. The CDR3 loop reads CATSDSVGGRYGYTF. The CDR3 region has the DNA TGTGCCACCAGTGATTCTGTAGGGGGCAGGTATGGCTACACCTTC.

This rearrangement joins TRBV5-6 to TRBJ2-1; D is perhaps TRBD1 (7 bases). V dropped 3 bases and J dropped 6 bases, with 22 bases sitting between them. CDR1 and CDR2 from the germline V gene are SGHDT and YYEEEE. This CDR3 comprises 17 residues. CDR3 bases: TGTGCCAGCAGCTATGCCCCCGGGGGACAGTCTACCAATGAGCAGTTCTTC. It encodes CASSYAPGGQSTNEQFF.

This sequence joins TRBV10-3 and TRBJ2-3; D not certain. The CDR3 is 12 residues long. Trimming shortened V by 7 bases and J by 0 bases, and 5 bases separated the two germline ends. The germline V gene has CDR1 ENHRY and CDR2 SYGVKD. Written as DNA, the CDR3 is TGTGCCATCACGGGTAGCACAGATACGCAGTATTTT. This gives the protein CAITGSTDTQYF.

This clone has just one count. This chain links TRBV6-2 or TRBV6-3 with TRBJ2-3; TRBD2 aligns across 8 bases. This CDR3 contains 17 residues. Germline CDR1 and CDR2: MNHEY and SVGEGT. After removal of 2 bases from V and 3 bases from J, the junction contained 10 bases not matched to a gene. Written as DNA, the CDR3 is TGTGCCAGCAGTTACACGTCCGGACTAGCTGTGACAGATACGCAGTATTTT. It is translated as CASSYTSGLAVTDTQYF.

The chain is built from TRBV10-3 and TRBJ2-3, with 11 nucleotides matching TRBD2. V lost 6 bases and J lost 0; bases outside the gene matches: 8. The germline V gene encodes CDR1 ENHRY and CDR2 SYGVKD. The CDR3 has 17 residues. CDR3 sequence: CAISGGLAEPSTDTQYF. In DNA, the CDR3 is TGTGCCATCAGCGGGGGACTAGCGGAGCCCAGCACAGATACGCAGTATTTT.

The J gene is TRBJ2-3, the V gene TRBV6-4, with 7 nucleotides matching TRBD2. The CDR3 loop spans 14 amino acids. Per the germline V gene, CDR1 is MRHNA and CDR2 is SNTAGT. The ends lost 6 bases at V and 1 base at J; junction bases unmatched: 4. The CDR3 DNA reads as TGTGCCAGCAGCGACCTAGCGGGCACAGATACGCAGTATTTT. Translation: CASSDLAGTDTQYF.

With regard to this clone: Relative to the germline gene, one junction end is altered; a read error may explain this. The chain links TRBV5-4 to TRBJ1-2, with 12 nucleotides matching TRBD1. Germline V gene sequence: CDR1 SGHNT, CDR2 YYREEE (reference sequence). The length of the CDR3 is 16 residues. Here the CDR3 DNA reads TGTGCCAGCAGCTCGCCGGGACAGGGGGCTAAATATGGCTACACCTTC. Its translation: CASSSPGQGAKYGYTF.

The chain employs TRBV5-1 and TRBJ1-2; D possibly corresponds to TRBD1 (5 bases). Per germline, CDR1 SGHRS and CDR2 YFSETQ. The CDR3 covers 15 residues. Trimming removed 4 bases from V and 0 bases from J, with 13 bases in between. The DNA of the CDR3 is TGCGCCAGCAGCCCGGGGGGACTTACTAACTATGGCTACACCTTC. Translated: CASSPGGLTNYGYTF.

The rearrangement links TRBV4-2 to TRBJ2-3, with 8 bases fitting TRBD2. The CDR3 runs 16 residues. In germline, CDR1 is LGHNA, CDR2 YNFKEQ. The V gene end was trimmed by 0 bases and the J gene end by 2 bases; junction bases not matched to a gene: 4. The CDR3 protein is CASSQDLAGPTDTQYF. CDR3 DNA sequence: TGTGCCAGCAGCCAAGATTTAGCGGGACCCACAGATACGCAGTATTTT.

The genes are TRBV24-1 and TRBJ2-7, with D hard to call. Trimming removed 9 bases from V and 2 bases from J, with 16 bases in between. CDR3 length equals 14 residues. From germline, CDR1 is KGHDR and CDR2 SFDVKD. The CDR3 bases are TGTGCCACCCCCATAAAGGAGAAAACCTACGAGCAGTACTTC. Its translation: CATPIKEKTYEQYF.

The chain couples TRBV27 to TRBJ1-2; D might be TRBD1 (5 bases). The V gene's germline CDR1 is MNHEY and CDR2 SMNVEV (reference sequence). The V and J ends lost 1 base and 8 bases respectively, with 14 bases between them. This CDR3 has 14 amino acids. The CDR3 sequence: CASSLWAGKGGYTF. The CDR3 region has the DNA TGTGCCAGCAGTTTATGGGCAGGGAAAGGAGGCTACACCTTC.

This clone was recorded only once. CDR3 sequence reads: CASSPLEGLAGYTF. For the CDR3, the DNA is TGTGCCAGCAGCCCACTCGAGGGCCTGGCTGGCTACACCTTC. The V gene is TRBV3-1 (or the pseudogene TRBV3-2), the J gene TRBJ1-2, with D hard to call. Looked up from germline, CDR1 is LGHDT and CDR2 is YNNKEL (reference sequence). With 4 bases removed from V and 7 bases from J, the gap between germline ends came to 16 bases. The CDR3 sequence is 14 residues long.

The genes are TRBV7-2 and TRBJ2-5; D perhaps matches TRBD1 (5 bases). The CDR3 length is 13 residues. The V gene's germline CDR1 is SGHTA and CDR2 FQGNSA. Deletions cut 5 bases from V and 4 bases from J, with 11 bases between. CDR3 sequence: CASSGRRAETQYF. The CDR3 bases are TGTGCCAGCAGCGGGCGCAGGGCAGAGACCCAGTACTTC.

The CDR3 loop reads CASSQDRGSLNQPQHF. In DNA, the CDR3 is TGCGCCAGCAGCCAAGATCGAGGCAGCCTCAATCAGCCCCAGCATTTT. The chain employs TRBV4-1 and TRBJ1-5; D gene unclear. The V gene's germline CDR1 is MGHRA and CDR2 YSYEKL. With 0 bases removed from V and 3 bases from J, the gap between germline ends came to 12 bases. The CDR3 is 16 residues long.

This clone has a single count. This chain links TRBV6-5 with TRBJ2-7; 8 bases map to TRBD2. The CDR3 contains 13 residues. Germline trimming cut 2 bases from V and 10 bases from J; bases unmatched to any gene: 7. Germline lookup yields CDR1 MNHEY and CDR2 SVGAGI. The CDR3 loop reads CASSYEAAGDQYF. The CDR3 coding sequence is TGTGCCAGCAGTTACGAGGCAGCGGGGGATCAGTACTTC.